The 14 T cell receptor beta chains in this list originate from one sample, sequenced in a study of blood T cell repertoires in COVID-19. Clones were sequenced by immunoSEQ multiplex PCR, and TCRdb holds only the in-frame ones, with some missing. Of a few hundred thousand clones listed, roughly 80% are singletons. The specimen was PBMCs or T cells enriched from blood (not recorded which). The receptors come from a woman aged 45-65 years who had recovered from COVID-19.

CDR3 bases: TGTGCCAGTAGTTTGGAGGGGGCCTGGAGCTATGGCTACACCTTC. Its translation is CASSLEGAWSYGYTF. The chain is built from TRBV19 and TRBJ1-2; 7 nucleotides align to TRBD1. V lost 5 bases, J lost 4 bases, and 10 bases stayed unmatched. The germline gives CDR1 LNHDA, CDR2 SQIVND (reference sequence). CDR3 length equals 15 residues.

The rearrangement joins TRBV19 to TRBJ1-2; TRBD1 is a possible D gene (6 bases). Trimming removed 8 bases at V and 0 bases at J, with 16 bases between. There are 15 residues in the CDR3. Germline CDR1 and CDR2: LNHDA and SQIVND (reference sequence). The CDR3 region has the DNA TGTGCCAGTGTCAAAACGGGACAAGCTAACTATGGCTACACCTTC. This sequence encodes CASVKTGQANYGYTF.

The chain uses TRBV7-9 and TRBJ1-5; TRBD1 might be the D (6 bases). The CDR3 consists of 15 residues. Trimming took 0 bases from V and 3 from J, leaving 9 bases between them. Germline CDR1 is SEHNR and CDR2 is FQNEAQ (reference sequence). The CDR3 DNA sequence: TGTGCCAGCAGCTTAGCCACAGGGACCAATCAGCCCCAGCATTTT. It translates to CASSLATGTNQPQHF.

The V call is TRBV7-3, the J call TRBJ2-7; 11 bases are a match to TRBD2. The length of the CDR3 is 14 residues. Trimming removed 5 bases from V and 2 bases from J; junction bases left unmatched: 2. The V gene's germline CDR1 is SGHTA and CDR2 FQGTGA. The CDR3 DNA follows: TGTGCCAGCAGCCCACTAGCGGGAGCCTACGAGCAGTACTTC. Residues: CASSPLAGAYEQYF.

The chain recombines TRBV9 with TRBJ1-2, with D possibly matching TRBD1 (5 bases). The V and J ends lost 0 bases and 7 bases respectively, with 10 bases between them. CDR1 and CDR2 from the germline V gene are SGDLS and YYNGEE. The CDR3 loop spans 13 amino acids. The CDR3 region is CASSVAGVPGYTF. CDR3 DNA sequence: TGTGCCAGCAGCGTAGCGGGGGTCCCTGGCTACACCTTC.

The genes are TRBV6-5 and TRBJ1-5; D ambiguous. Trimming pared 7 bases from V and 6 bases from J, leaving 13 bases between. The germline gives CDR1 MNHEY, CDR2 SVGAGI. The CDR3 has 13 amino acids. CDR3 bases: TGTGCCAGCATCCGCGAGGGCTCTCAGCCCCAGCATTTT. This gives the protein CASIREGSQPQHF.

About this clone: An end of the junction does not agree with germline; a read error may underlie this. The CDR3: CASSYDRDPPNF. CDR3 in DNA: TGTGCCAGCAGCTACGACAGGGATCCCCCTAATTTT. The chain carries TRBV5-4 and TRBJ1-4; TRBD1 agrees at 7 bases. Germline CDR1 reads SGHNT; CDR2 reads YYREEE (reference sequence). CDR3 size: 12 residues.

The CDR3: CASSQPSSNEQFF. Written as DNA, the CDR3 is TGTGCCAGCAGTCAACCTAGCAGCAATGAGCAGTTCTTC. The genes are TRBV27 and TRBJ2-1; possible D gene TRBD2, 5 bases. This CDR3 has 13 residues. V shed 5 bases and J shed 6 bases, with 11 bases lying between them. CDR1 is MNHEY, CDR2 SMNVEV, per germline (reference sequence).

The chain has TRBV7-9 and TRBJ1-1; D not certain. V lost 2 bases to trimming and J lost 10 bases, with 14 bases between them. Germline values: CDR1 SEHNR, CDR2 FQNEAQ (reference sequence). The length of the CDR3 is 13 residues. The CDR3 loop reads CASSLNMDDLAFF. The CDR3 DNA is TGTGCCAGCAGCTTAAACATGGATGACTTAGCTTTCTTT.

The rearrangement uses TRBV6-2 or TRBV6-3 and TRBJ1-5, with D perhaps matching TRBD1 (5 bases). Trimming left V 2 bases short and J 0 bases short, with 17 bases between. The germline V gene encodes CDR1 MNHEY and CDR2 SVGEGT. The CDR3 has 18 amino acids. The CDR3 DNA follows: TGTGCCAGCAGTTACAGGAGGGCGACAGTCGATAGCAATCAGCCCCAGCATTTT. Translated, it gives CASSYRRATVDSNQPQHF.

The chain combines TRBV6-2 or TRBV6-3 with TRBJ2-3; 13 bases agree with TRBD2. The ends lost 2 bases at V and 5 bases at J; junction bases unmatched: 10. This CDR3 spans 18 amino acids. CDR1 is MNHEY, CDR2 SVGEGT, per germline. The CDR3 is CASSYALGTSGNLDTQYF. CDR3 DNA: TGTGCCAGCAGTTACGCACTAGGGACTAGCGGGAACCTAGATACGCAGTATTTT.

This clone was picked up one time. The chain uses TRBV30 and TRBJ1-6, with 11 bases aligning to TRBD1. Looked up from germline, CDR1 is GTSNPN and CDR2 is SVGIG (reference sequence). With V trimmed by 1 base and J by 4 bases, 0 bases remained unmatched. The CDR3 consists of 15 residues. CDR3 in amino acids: CAWSGDRGYNSPLHF. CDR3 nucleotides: TGTGCCTGGAGTGGGGACAGGGGGTATAATTCACCCCTCCACTTT.

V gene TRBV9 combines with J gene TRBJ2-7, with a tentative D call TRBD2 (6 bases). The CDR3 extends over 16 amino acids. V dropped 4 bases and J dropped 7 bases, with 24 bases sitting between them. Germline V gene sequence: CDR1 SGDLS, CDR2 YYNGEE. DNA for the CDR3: TGTGCCAGCAGCTCCCCTATGGAGGGCGGGGAGTGGGAGCAGTACTTC. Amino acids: CASSSPMEGGEWEQYF.

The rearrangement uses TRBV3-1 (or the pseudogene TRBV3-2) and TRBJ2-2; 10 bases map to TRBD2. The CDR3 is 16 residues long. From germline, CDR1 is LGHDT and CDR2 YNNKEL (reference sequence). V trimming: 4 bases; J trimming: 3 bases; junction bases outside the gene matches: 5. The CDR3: CASSRLAGDYTGELFF. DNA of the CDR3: TGTGCCAGCAGCCGTCTAGCGGGAGACTACACCGGGGAGCTGTTTTTT.